Listed here are 8 T cell receptor beta chains from one sample, sequenced in a study of Ad26.COV2.S vaccination and SARS-CoV-2 variants. Repertoires were generated with immunoSEQ multiplex PCR, while TCRdb's copy carries only in-frame clones and drops some. The sample has about 440,000 clones, around 85% seen once; the top ten hold about 13%. The treatment here: roughly 20 received Ad26.COV2.S at low or high dose, single or two shots; roughly five received placebo; per-sample allocation not given. Sample collection was performed on day 63 after the first vaccine or placebo injection. Sequenced material: peripheral blood, taken in a trial of Ad26.COV2.S vaccine versus placebo. The receptors come from a person aged 18 to 65 who received the Ad26.COV2.S COVID-19 vaccine or a placebo.

This clone was observed a single time. The chain carries TRBV19 and TRBJ1-1, with TRBD1 matching 8 bases. The CDR3 runs 15 residues. J gave up 4 bases and V 1 base, and 5 bases lay outside the gene matches. Germline-derived CDR1 and CDR2 are LNHDA and SQIVND (reference sequence). The CDR3 bases are TGTGCCAGTAGTATAGTGGCAGGGGGCCTCACTGAAGCTTTCTTT. Protein sequence: CASSIVAGGLTEAFF.

The chain carries TRBV27 and TRBJ2-1, with 11 bases fitting TRBD2. This CDR3 contains 15 residues. V was pared by 5 bases and J by 7 bases, with 7 bases of the junction left unmatched. CDR1 and CDR2 (germline): MNHEY, SMNVEV (reference sequence). The CDR3 nucleotides are TGTGCCAGCAGTCCCGGGACTAGCGGTAGGAATGAGCAGTTCTTC. This sequence encodes CASSPGTSGRNEQFF.

The rearrangement links TRBV7-9 to TRBJ2-7; D is unclear. Trimming removed 4 bases from V and 4 bases from J, with 5 bases in between. Germline V gene sequence: CDR1 SEHNR, CDR2 FQNEAQ (reference sequence). The CDR3 is 11 amino acids. The CDR3 is CASSSRYEQYF. DNA of the CDR3: TGTGCCAGCAGCTCCCGTTACGAGCAGTACTTC. The complete variable domain, with remaining parts taken from reference TRBV7-9 and TRBJ2-7, reads DTGVSQNPRHKITKRGQNVTFRCDPISEHNRLYWYRQTLGQGPEFLTYFQNEAQLEKSRLLSDRFSAERPKGSFSTLEIQRTEQGDSAMYLCASSSRYEQYFGPGTRLTVT.

The CDR3 bases are TGTGCCAGCAGCCTCCGACCACCCCGGGCCAGGAGTGAGCAGTTCTTC. Amino acid sequence: CASSLRPPRARSEQFF. This rearrangement joins TRBV27 to TRBJ2-1, with D hard to call. This CDR3 has 16 amino acids. With 6 bases removed from V and 9 bases from J, the gap between germline ends came to 24 bases. Germline CDR1 is MNHEY and CDR2 is SMNVEV (reference sequence).

The chain employs TRBV19 and TRBJ1-5; D ambiguous. Per the germline V gene, CDR1 is LNHDA and CDR2 is SQIVND (reference sequence). V gave up 4 bases and J gave up 4 bases, with 11 bases separating them. This CDR3 is built from 14 residues. This chain's CDR3 is CASSRASQNQPQHF. CDR3 nucleotide sequence: TGTGCCAGTAGTAGGGCATCACAGAATCAGCCCCAGCATTTT.

This clone was recorded once. This chain links TRBV5-4 with TRBJ2-3; D is perhaps TRBD1 or TRBD2 (5 bases each). The germline gives CDR1 SGHNT, CDR2 YYREEE (reference sequence). The CDR3 has 13 residues. Between the trimmed V and J ends, which lost 4 bases and 4 bases, there was a span of 10 bases. CDR3 residues: CASSRGSPDTQYF. Here the CDR3 DNA reads TGTGCCAGCAGCCGGGGCTCGCCAGATACGCAGTATTTT.

This chain links TRBV9 with TRBJ2-2; 7 positions agree with TRBD2. The CDR3 has 18 amino acids. CDR1 and CDR2 from the germline V gene are SGDLS and YYNGEE. Losses at the gene ends were 3 bases for V and 8 bases for J; bases not matched to a gene: 19. The CDR3 DNA is TGTGCCAGCAGCGAAAACCGTAGACTAGCAGGAGTAAGTGGGGAGCTGTTTTTT. Protein sequence: CASSENRRLAGVSGELFF.

The chain employs TRBV19 and TRBJ2-7, with 12 positions matching TRBD2. V shed 4 bases and J 2 bases; nucleotides not matched to a gene: 3. Germline V gene data show CDR1 as LNHDA and CDR2 as SQIVND (reference sequence). The CDR3 totals 15 residues. Here the CDR3 DNA reads TGTGCCAGTAGTACTAGCGGGAGGGGCCCCTACGAGCAGTACTTC. It codes for CASSTSGRGPYEQYF.